Presented here are 23 T cell receptor beta chains from one specimen sequenced in a study of neurological immune-mediated disorders (dated by TCRdb to the late 2010s). Receptor amplification or capture employed 5' RACE. Sequencing was performed on an Illumina HiSeq 2500. The public reads were reprocessed in TCRdb via fastp at Q25 and MiXCR, keeping in-frame beta chains. Records with the same CDR3 protein are collapsed into one entry carrying the most frequent genes and DNA. The sample table lists more than 45,000 distinct CDR3 sequences, around 4% of them with a count of one. Jointly, the top ten make up approximately 1.6% of the sample. The sequencing input was PBMCs. The source of these receptors is a man aged 25 to 45 with multiple sclerosis.

The table lists this clonotype with many counts. The chain joins TRBV7-9 to TRBJ1-6; 7 bases agree with TRBD1. The germline gives CDR1 SEHNR, CDR2 FQNEAQ (reference sequence). V was clipped by 6 bases and J by 10 bases; unmatched bases: 6. The CDR3 totals 13 residues. The CDR3 DNA follows: TGTGCCAGCAGTCAGGACAGGAGCTCACCCCTCCACTTT. Its translation is CASSQDRSSPLHF.

This clonotype was picked up many times. This chain's CDR3 is CSAPFSSALYNEQFF. The CDR3 bases are TGCAGTGCTCCCTTTTCTAGCGCATTATACAATGAGCAGTTCTTC. This sequence joins TRBV20-1 and TRBJ2-1; possible D gene TRBD2, 6 bases. Germline CDR1 reads DFQATT; CDR2 reads SNEGSKA (reference sequence). V dropped 5 bases and J dropped 4 bases, with 18 bases sitting between them. This CDR3 region has 15 residues.

This clonotype was counted many times. The chain links TRBV20-1 to TRBJ1-1; D not resolved. The ends were cut back, 5 bases at V and 4 bases at J, with 17 bases in the middle. The CDR3 is 14 amino acids. Germline V gives CDR1 DFQATT, CDR2 SNEGSKA (reference sequence). The CDR3 DNA follows: TGCAGTGCTCGCAATCAAGGATTGGGCACTGAAGCTTTCTTT. It encodes CSARNQGLGTEAFF.

This clonotype was counted ten times or more. The rearrangement joins TRBV5-1 to TRBJ2-3, with D uncertain. Germline V gene lookup returns CDR1 SGHRS and CDR2 YFSETQ. The CDR3 extends over 15 amino acids. Deletions cut 2 bases from V and 0 bases from J, with 10 bases between. This CDR3 reads CASSFQTTSTDTQYF. The CDR3 nucleotides read TGCGCCAGCAGCTTCCAAACCACTAGCACAGATACGCAGTATTTT.

Many counts were recorded for this clonotype. This chain uses TRBV3-1 with TRBJ2-3; D not certain. The CDR3 contains 15 residues. Germline V gives CDR1 LGHDT, CDR2 YNNKEL (reference sequence). V lost 4 bases and J lost 2, with 13 bases in between. CDR3 loop: CASSLGDFDTDTQYF. The CDR3 DNA reads as TGTGCCAGCAGCCTAGGTGACTTTGACACAGATACGCAGTATTTT.

Ten or more counts support this clonotype. The rearrangement uses TRBV20-1 and TRBJ2-5; 14 nucleotides agree with TRBD2. Unmatched junction bases numbered 5, after V lost 5 bases and J lost 3 bases. This CDR3 region has 15 residues. The V gene's germline CDR1 is DFQATT and CDR2 SNEGSKA (reference sequence). CDR3 DNA sequence: TGCAGTGCTCCGACTAGCGGGGGGGCCGAAGAGACCCAGTACTTC. Translated, it gives CSAPTSGGAEETQYF.

This clonotype was seen ten or more times. V gene TRBV20-1 combines with J gene TRBJ2-7, with D perhaps given as TRBD1 or TRBD2 (6 bases each). This CDR3 is 14 amino acids long. The germline V gene encodes CDR1 DFQATT and CDR2 SNEGSKA (reference sequence). Between the trimmed V and J ends, which lost 3 bases and 2 bases, there was a span of 14 bases. CDR3 nucleotides: TGCAGTGCTAGTGGAGGGGGTAGTACCTACGAGCAGTACTTC. Amino acid sequence: CSASGGGSTYEQYF.

This clonotype has at least ten counts. CDR3 protein: CSARVGGDTQYF. For the CDR3, the DNA is TGCAGTGCTAGAGTAGGCGGAGATACGCAGTATTTT. The rearrangement joins TRBV20-1 to TRBJ2-3; no reliable D call. This CDR3 is 12 amino acids long. The germline V gene has CDR1 DFQATT and CDR2 SNEGSKA (reference sequence). Trimming took off 1 base at V and 5 bases at J, with 7 bases between the two ends.

This clonotype was detected many times. The chain combines TRBV5-1 with TRBJ2-3, with TRBD2 matching 10 bases. The germline gives CDR1 SGHRS, CDR2 YFSETQ. This CDR3 has 14 amino acids. J gave up 5 bases and V 4 bases, and 4 bases lay outside the gene matches. DNA of the CDR3: TGCGCCAGCAGCGCTAGCGGGGGAGGAGATACGCAGTATTTT. Its protein is CASSASGGGDTQYF.

This clonotype was recorded at least ten times. The chain couples TRBV12-3 or TRBV12-4 to TRBJ1-1, with D uncertain. Trimming took 2 bases from V and 1 from J, leaving 8 bases between them. This CDR3 comprises 14 residues. CDR3 nucleotides: TGTGCCAGCAGTTTATCCGGAGGGAACACTGAAGCTTTCTTT. Translation: CASSLSGGNTEAFF.

In its sample, this clonotype was seen many times. The CDR3 nucleotides read TGCAGTGCTAGTCAAGGGGTCAATCAGCCCCAGCATTTT. Its translation is CSASQGVNQPQHF. The chain links TRBV20-1 to TRBJ1-5, with a tentative D call TRBD1 (5 bases). Looked up from germline, CDR1 is DFQATT and CDR2 is SNEGSKA (reference sequence). V was cut by 3 bases and J by 3 bases, with 9 bases left in between. The CDR3 extends over 13 amino acids.

The CDR3 loop reads CSARDRGLGYTF. For the CDR3, the DNA is TGCAGTGCTAGAGATCGGGGGCTCGGCTACACCTTC. V and J are TRBV20-1 and TRBJ1-2; D might be TRBD1 (6 bases). CDR1 and CDR2 from the germline V gene are DFQATT and SNEGSKA (reference sequence). Trimming shortened V by 0 bases and J by 8 bases, and 10 bases separated the two germline ends. This CDR3 is 12 amino acids long.

The rearrangement joins TRBV3-1 to TRBJ2-1, with a tentative D call TRBD2 (5 bases). The CDR3 loop spans 16 amino acids. Trimming removed 4 bases from V and 1 base from J, with 14 bases in between. CDR1 LGHDT and CDR2 YNNKEL come from the germline V gene (reference sequence). This CDR3 is CASSRETYRSYNEQFF. The CDR3 DNA sequence: TGTGCCAGCAGCCGGGAGACGTATAGATCCTACAATGAGCAGTTCTTC.

This clonotype was detected ten times or more. The chain has TRBV5-1 and TRBJ2-3; 8 bases align to TRBD1. The CDR3 extends over 16 amino acids. The V gene's germline CDR1 is SGHRS and CDR2 YFSETQ. The ends lost 0 bases at V and 4 bases at J; junction bases unmatched: 7. The CDR3 coding sequence is TGCGCCAGCAGCTTGGGACGGACAGGGATGGCAGATACGCAGTATTTT. Its protein product is CASSLGRTGMADTQYF.

This clonotype was picked up many times. The chain couples TRBV12-3 or TRBV12-4 to TRBJ1-1; D is perhaps TRBD1 (5 bases). V lost 5 bases and J 1 base, leaving 14 bases between the germline ends. The CDR3 runs 15 residues. DNA for the CDR3: TGTGCCAGCAGTCCCCCGGGACTGCGGAACACTGAAGCTTTCTTT. Its translation: CASSPPGLRNTEAFF.

Many counts were recorded for this clonotype. The chain is built from TRBV27 and TRBJ1-5; 8 nucleotides match TRBD1. The CDR3 contains 15 residues. Germline lookup yields CDR1 MNHEY and CDR2 SMNVEV (reference sequence). Trimming removed 2 bases from V and 5 bases from J; junction bases left unmatched: 5. DNA for the CDR3: TGTGCCAGCAGTTTAGCAGGGGGCGGACATCAGCCCCAGCATTTT. Its translation is CASSLAGGGHQPQHF.

This clonotype was counted at least ten times. The rearrangement joins TRBV29-1 to TRBJ1-2; D is ambiguous. V gave up 7 bases and J gave up 2 bases, with 14 bases separating them. From germline, CDR1 is SQVTM and CDR2 ANQGSEA. The CDR3 contains 13 residues. The CDR3 here is CSARSGGNYGYTF. DNA of the CDR3: TGCAGCGCCCGCTCGGGTGGCAACTATGGCTACACCTTC.

This clonotype was seen ten or more times. The rearrangement joins TRBV10-2 to TRBJ1-5; D is ambiguous. Trimming removed 4 bases at V and 0 bases at J, with 7 bases between. The CDR3 is made up of 14 amino acids. Germline V gene sequence: CDR1 WSHSY, CDR2 SAAADI. Here the CDR3 DNA reads TGCGCCAGCAGTGCAAGCGATAGCAATCAGCCCCAGCATTTT. This codes for CASSASDSNQPQHF.

This clonotype was recorded many times. V gene TRBV5-1 combines with J gene TRBJ1-1, with D hard to call. Trimming left V 3 bases short and J 3 bases short, with 15 bases between. This CDR3 has 15 residues. The V gene's germline CDR1 is SGHRS and CDR2 YFSETQ. CDR3 protein: CASSSGSAPHTEAFF. The CDR3 bases are TGCGCCAGCAGCTCGGGGTCGGCCCCTCACACTGAAGCTTTCTTT. Full variable domain (remainder filled in from reference TRBV5-1 and TRBJ1-1): KAGVTQTPRYLIKTRGQQVTLSCSPISGHRSVSWYQQTPGQGLQFLFEYFSETQRNKGNFPGRFSGRQFSNSRSEMNVSTLELGDSALYLCASSSGSAPHTEAFFGQGTRLTVV.

This clonotype showed up many times. The chain links TRBV14 to TRBJ2-5; 11 nucleotides line up with TRBD2. V dropped 4 bases and J dropped 14; count of bases not matched to a gene: 3. This CDR3 is built from 11 residues. CDR1 and CDR2 (germline): SGHDN, FVKESK. CDR3 sequence reads: CASSPGTSGYF. CDR3 DNA sequence: TGTGCCAGCAGCCCAGGGACTAGCGGATACTTC.

Many counts were recorded for this clonotype. The chain carries TRBV5-1 and TRBJ2-7, with D uncertain. CDR1 is SGHRS, CDR2 YFSETQ, per germline. V was clipped by 5 bases and J by 3 bases, with 12 bases between them. This CDR3 spans 13 amino acids. DNA of the CDR3: TGCGCCAGCAGAGAGATCGAAGTCTACGAGCAGTACTTC. Its protein product is CASREIEVYEQYF.

This clonotype came up many times. This chain uses TRBV7-3 with TRBJ1-2; 7 bases are a match to TRBD1. Looked up from germline, CDR1 is SGHTA and CDR2 is FQGTGA. V lost 3 bases and J lost 8; bases outside the gene matches: 6. This CDR3 region has 13 residues. The CDR3 nucleotides are TGTGCCAGCAGCTTCGAACAGGGGTCCGGCTACACCTTC. Translated: CASSFEQGSGYTF.

There are many counts of this clonotype. V and J are TRBV12-3 or TRBV12-4 and TRBJ2-3; unclear D gene. The CDR3 contains 14 residues. Trimming took off 1 base at V and 1 base at J, with 6 bases between the two ends. The CDR3 region has the DNA TGTGCCAGCAGTTTAGGGTGGCGCACAGATACGCAGTATTTT. Translation gives CASSLGWRTDTQYF.